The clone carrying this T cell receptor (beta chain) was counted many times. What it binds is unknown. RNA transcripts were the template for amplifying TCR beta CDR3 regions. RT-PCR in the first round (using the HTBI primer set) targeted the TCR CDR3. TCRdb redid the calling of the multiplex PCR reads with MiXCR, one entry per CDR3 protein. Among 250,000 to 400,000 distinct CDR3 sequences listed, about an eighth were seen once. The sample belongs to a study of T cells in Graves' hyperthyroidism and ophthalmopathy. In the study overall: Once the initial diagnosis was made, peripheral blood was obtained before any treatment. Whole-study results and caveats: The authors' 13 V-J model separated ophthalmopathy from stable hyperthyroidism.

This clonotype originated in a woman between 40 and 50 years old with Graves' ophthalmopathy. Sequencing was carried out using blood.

The CDR3 here is CASSLDSRTDTQYF. Here the CDR3 DNA reads TGTGCCAGCAGTCTGGACAGCAGGACAGATACGCAGTATTTT. The V and J genes are TRBV12-3 or TRBV12-4 and TRBJ2-3; TRBD1 might be the D (6 bases). The CDR3 is made up of 14 amino acids. V was clipped by 5 bases and J by 3 bases, with 12 bases between them.